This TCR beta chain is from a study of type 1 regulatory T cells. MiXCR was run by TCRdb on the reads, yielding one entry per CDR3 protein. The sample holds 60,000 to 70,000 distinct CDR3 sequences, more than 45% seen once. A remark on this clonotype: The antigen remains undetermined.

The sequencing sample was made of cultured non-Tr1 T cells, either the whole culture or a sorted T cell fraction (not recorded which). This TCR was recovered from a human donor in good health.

CDR3 DNA: TGCGCCAGCAGCTTGGCCCCAGATCAGCCCCAGCATTTT. Translated: CASSLAPDQPQHF. This chain links TRBV5-1 with TRBJ1-5; D gene ambiguous. CDR3 size: 13 residues. Trimming removed 0 bases from V and 5 bases from J, with 6 bases in between. Germline lookup yields CDR1 SGHRS and CDR2 YFSETQ.